This is a list of T cell receptor beta chains from one sample in a study of T cell responses to AZD1222 COVID-19 vaccine. Sequencing used immunoSEQ multiplex PCR; TCRdb keeps in-frame clones, though not all of them. The table includes about 200,000 clones, about nine tenths detected once. The sequenced sample was peripheral blood, obtained 28 days after the second AZD1222 dose. These receptors came from an adult who received the AZD1222 COVID-19 vaccine. CDR3s include the opening cysteine and the closing phenylalanine or tryptophan. Each record gives: CDR3 DNA, CDR3 protein, D gene, clone size, J gene, V gene. A D gene is named only where the DNA matches it firmly. Where a row states a size, it is once, few, many or the class of an expanded clone; other rows omit it.

DNA: TGTGCCAGCAGTTTATCCCATTCCCATGGCTACACCTTC; CDR3: CASSLSHSHGYTF; D: NA; size: NA; J: TRBJ1-2; V: TRBV27
DNA: TGTGCCAGCAGCCCAGGGGGGGGCCAGCAGTTCTTC; CDR3: CASSPGGGQQFF; D: NA; size: once; J: TRBJ2-1; V: TRBV11-3
DNA: TGTGCCAGCAGCCAAACCAGTTTTCGGCGGAGGGTAGGATCACCCCTCCACTTT; CDR3: CASSQTSFRRRVGSPLHF; D: NA; size: once; J: TRBJ1-6; V: TRBV3-1/TRBV3-2
DNA: TGCGCCAGCAGGCTGGGAGACTTGAACACTGAAGCTTTCTTT; CDR3: CASRLGDLNTEAFF; D: NA; size: NA; J: TRBJ1-1; V: TRBV4-1
DNA: TGTGCCAGCAGCCTAGGAGCCCCACTTTCACCCCTCCACTTT; CDR3: CASSLGAPLSPLHF; D: NA; size: NA; J: TRBJ1-6; V: TRBV27
DNA: TGTGCCAGCAGTTACTTTGGGCGGGTCAGCTCCTACGAGCAGTACTTC; CDR3: CASSYFGRVSSYEQYF; D: NA; size: NA; J: TRBJ2-7; V: TRBV6-2/TRBV6-3
DNA: TGTGCCAGCAGCTTGGGACTAGCGGGAGTTACCGGGGAGCTGTTTTTT; CDR3: CASSLGLAGVTGELFF; D: TRBD2; size: NA; J: TRBJ2-2; V: TRBV7-3
DNA: TGTGCCAGCTCACCACTAGCGGGCCTTTTCTCTGGGGCCAACGTCCTGACTTTC; CDR3: CASSPLAGLFSGANVLTF; D: TRBD2; size: once; J: TRBJ2-6; V: TRBV18
DNA: TGTGCCAGCATCAGGGATGGATTGAACACTGAAGCTTTCTTT; CDR3: CASIRDGLNTEAFF; D: NA; size: NA; J: TRBJ1-1; V: TRBV6-5
DNA: TGCGCCAGCAGCCCTTTCGGGGTAGCGGGACAAGAGACCCAGTACTTC; CDR3: CASSPFGVAGQETQYF; D: TRBD2; size: once; J: TRBJ2-5; V: TRBV5-1
DNA: TGTGCCAGCAGCCCCAGGCGGTGGGCCGAGACCCAGTACTTC; CDR3: CASSPRRWAETQYF; D: NA; size: NA; J: TRBJ2-5; V: TRBV7-2
DNA: TGTGCCAGCAGCTTGGTGGCAACCGGGACTTTGAACACCGGGGAGCTGTTTTTT; CDR3: CASSLVATGTLNTGELFF; D: NA; size: NA; J: TRBJ2-2; V: TRBV7-3
DNA: TGTGCCACCCAGTCGGGGAATTCACCCCTCCACTTT; CDR3: CATQSGNSPLHF; D: NA; size: NA; J: TRBJ1-6; V: TRBV15
DNA: TGTGCCAGCAGACGAGCGGGATCCTACGAGCAGTACTTC; CDR3: CASRRAGSYEQYF; D: TRBD2; size: NA; J: TRBJ2-7; V: TRBV14
DNA: TGTGCCAGCAGCCCGGGTCTTGCTAACTATGGCTACACCTTC; CDR3: CASSPGLANYGYTF; D: NA; size: NA; J: TRBJ1-2; V: TRBV14
DNA: TGTGCCAGCAGTTACGGTCGTAACTATGGCTACACCTTC; CDR3: CASSYGRNYGYTF; D: NA; size: once; J: TRBJ1-2; V: TRBV6-5